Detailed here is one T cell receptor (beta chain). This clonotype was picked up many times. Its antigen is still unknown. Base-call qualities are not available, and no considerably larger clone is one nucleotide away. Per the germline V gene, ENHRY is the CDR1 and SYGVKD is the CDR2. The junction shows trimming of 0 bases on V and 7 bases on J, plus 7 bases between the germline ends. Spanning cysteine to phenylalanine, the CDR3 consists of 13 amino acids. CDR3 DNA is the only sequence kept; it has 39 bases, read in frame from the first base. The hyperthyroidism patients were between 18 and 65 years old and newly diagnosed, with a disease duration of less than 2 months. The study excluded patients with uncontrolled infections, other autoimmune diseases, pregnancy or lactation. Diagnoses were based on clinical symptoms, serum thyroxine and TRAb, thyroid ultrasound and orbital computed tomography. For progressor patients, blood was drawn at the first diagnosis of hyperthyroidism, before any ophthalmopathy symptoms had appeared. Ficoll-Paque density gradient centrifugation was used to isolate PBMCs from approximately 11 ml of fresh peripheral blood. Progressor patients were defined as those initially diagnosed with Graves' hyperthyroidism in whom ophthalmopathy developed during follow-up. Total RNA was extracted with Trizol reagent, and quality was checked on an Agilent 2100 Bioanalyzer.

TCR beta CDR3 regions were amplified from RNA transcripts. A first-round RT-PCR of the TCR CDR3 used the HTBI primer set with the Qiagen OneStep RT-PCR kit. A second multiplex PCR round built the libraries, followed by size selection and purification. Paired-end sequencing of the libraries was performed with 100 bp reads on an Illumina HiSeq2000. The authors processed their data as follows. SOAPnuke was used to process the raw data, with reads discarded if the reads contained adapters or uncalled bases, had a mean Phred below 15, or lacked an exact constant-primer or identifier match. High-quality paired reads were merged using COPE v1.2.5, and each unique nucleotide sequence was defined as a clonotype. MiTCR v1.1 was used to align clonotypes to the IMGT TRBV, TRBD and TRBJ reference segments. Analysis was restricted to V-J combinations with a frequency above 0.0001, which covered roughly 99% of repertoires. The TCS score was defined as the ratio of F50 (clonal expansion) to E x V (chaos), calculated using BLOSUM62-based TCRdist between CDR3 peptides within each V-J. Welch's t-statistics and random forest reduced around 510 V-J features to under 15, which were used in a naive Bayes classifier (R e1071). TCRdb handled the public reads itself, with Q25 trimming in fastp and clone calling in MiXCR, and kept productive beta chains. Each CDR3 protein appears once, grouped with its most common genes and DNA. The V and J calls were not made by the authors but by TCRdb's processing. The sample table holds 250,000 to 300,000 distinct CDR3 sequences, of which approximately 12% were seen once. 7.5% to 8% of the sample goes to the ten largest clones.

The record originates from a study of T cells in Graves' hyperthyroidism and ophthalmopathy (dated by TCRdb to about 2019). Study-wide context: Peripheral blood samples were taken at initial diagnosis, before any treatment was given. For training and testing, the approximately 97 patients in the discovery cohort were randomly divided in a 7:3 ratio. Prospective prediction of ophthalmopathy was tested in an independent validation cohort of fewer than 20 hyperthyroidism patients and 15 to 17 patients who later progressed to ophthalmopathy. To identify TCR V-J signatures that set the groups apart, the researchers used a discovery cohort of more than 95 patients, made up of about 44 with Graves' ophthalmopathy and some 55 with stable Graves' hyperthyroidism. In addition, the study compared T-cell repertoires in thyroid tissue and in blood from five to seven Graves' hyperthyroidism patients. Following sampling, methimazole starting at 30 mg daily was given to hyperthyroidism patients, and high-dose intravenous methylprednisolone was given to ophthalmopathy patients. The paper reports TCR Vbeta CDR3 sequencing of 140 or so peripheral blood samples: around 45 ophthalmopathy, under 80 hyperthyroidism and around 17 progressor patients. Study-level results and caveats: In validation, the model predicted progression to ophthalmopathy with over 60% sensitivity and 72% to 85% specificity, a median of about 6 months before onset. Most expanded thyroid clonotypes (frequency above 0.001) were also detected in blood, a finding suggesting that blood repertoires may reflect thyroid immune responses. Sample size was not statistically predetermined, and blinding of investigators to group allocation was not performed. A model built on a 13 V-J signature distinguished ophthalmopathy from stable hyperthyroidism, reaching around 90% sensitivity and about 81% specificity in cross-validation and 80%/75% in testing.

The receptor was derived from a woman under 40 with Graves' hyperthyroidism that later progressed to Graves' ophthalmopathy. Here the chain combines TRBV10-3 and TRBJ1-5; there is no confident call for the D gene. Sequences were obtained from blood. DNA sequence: TGTGCCATCAGTGAGTCGGACCCCCAGCCCCAGCATTTT. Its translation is CAISESDPQPQHF.